This T cell receptor beta chain was recovered during a study of beta chain features in type 1 diabetes. Study results and caveats: Researchers report that Type 1 diabetes patients had moderately but significantly shorter TCRB CDR3s across all four CD4+ subsets.

The study reverse transcribed the entire isolated RNA, so it sequenced expressed TCRB transcripts. Clones were sequenced by immunoSEQ multiplex PCR, and TCRdb holds only the in-frame ones, with some missing. Here the sample spans a few hundred thousand clones, roughly 13% being singletons. Germline V CDR1 and CDR2: SGHDN, FVKESK. This CDR3 is built from 17 residues. V was shortened by 0 bases and J by 0 bases, with 12 bases between the two germline ends. This clone was picked up a small number of times. Antigen unknown. Sequenced material: naive CD4+ T cells from blood. This TCR was sampled from a man aged 25-45 years with type 1 diabetes. The genes are TRBV14 and TRBJ2-1, with D unclear. The CDR3 reads CASSQDTGAVSYNEQFF. The CDR3 DNA sequence: TGTGCCAGCAGCCAAGATACCGGTGCGGTCTCCTACAATGAGCAGTTCTTC.